Below, one TCR beta chain is given with its context. Its specificity is not known. This entry is derived from a study of T cell responses to AZD1222 COVID-19 vaccine. Study background: Investigators merged groups given second doses at roughly 4 or roughly 12 weeks. Study-wide results and caveats: Only after the peak T cell response were repertoires sampled. Targets within unmutated variant regions were reportedly found for nearly half of spike-specific TCRs. Along spike, vaccine-associated CD4 TCRs were found throughout, with dominance at 160-218 and 743-854.

TCRdb keeps only in-frame clones here, not all; method: immunoSEQ multiplex PCR. The sample includes 100,000 to 150,000 clones, 88% of them seen just once. CDR3 length equals 14 residues. Between the trimmed V and J ends, which lost 3 bases and 5 bases, there was a span of 13 bases. Per the germline V gene, CDR1 is MDHEN and CDR2 is SYDVKM. The sequence was obtained from an adult in good health. V and J are TRBV28 and TRBJ2-5; D is ambiguous. This sample comprised peripheral blood, obtained on day 0 of AZD1222 vaccination. CDR3 sequence (DNA): TGTGCCAGCAGTTTGAAACTTCGGGTGGAGACCCAGTACTTC. Amino acid sequence: CASSLKLRVETQYF.